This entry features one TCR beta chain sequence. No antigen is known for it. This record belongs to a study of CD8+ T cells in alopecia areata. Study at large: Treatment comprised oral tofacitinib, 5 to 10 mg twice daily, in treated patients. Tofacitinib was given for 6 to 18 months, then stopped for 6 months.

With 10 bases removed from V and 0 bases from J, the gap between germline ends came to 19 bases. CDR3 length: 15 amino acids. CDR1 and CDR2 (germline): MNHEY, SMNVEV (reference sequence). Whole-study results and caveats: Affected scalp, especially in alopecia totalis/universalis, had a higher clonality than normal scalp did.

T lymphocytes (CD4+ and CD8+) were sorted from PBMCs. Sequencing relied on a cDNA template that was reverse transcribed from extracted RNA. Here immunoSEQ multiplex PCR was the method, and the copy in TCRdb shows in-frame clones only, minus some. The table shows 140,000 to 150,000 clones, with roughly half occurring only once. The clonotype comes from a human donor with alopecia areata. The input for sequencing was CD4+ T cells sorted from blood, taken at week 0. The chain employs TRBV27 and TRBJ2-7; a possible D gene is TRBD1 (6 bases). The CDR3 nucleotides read TGTGCCACCTCCGTACAGGGTGGGGGCTCCTACGAGCAGTACTTC. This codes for CATSVQGGGSYEQYF.